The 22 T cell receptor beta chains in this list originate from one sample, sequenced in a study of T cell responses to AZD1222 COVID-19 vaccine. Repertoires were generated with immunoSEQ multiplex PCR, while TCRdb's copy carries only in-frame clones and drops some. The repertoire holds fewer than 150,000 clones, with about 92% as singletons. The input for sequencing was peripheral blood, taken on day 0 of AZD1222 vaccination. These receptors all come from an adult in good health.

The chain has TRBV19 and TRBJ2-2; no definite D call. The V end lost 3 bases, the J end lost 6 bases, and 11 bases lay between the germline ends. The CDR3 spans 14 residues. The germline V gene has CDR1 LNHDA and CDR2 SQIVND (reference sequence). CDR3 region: CASSMSHRAGELFF. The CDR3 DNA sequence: TGTGCCAGTAGTATGAGTCATAGGGCCGGGGAGCTGTTTTTT. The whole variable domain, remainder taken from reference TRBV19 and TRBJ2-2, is DGGITQSPKYLFRKEGQNVTLSCEQNLNHDAMYWYRQDPGQGLRLIYYSQIVNDFQKGDIAEGYSVSREKKESFPLTVTSAQKNPTAFYLCASSMSHRAGELFFGEGSRLTVL.

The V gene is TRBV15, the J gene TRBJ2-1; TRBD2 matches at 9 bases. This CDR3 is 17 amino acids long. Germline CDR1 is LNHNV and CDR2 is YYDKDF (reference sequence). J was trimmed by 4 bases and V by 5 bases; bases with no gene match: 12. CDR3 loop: CATSPTIAGGPYNEQFF. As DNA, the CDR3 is TGTGCCACCAGCCCTACGATCGCGGGAGGGCCGTACAATGAGCAGTTCTTC.

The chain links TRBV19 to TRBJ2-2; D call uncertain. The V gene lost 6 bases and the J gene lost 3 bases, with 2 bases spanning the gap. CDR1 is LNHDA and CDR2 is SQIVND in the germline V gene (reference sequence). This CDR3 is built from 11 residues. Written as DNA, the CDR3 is TGTGCCAGTAGCCACACCGGGGAGCTGTTTTTT. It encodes CASSHTGELFF.

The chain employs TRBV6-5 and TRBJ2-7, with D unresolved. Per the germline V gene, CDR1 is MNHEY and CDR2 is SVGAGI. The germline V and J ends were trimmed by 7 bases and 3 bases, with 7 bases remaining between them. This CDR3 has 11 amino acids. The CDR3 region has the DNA TGTGCCAGCACTTTCGGCTACGAGCAGTACTTC. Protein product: CASTFGYEQYF.

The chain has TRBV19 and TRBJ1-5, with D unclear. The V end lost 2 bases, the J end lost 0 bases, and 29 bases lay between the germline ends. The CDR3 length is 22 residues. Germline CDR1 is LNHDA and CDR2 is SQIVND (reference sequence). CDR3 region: CASSIKVASRGPKAYSNQPQHF. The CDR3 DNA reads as TGTGCCAGTAGTATAAAGGTGGCCAGCCGAGGCCCAAAGGCTTATAGCAATCAGCCCCAGCATTTT.

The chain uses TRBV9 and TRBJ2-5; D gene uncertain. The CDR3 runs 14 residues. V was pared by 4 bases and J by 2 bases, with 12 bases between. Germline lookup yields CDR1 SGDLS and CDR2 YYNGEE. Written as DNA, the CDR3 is TGTGCCAGCAGCCCTGCCCTAAAGCAAGAGACCCAGTACTTC. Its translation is CASSPALKQETQYF.

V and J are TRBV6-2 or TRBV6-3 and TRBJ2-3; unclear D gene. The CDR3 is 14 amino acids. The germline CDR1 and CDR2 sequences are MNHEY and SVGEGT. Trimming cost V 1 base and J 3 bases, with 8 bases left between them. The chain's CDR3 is CASSYFPYTDTQYF. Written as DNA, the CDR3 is TGTGCCAGCAGTTACTTCCCTTATACAGATACGCAGTATTTT.

The CDR3 here is CASRSPGGREDTEAFF. CDR3 in DNA: TGTGCCAGTAGAAGCCCGGGGGGGAGGGAGGACACTGAAGCTTTCTTT. The chain recombines TRBV19 with TRBJ1-1, with a possible D match to TRBD1 (5 bases). CDR3 size: 16 residues. Trimming stripped 6 bases from V and 3 bases from J, with 20 bases between. Germline V gene data show CDR1 as LNHDA and CDR2 as SQIVND (reference sequence).

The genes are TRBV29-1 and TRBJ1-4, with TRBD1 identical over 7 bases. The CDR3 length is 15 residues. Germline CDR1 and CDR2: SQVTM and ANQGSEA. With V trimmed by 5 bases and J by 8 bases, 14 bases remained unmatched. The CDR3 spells CSVQAPRDSREKLFF. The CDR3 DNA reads TGCAGCGTTCAAGCCCCGCGGGACAGTCGAGAAAAACTGTTTTTT.

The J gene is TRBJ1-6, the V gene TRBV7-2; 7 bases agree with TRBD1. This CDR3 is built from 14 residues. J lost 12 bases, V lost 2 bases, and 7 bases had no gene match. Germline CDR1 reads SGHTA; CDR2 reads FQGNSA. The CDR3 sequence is CASSLQDRIKPLHF. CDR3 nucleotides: TGTGCCAGCAGCTTACAGGACAGGATTAAACCCCTCCACTTT.

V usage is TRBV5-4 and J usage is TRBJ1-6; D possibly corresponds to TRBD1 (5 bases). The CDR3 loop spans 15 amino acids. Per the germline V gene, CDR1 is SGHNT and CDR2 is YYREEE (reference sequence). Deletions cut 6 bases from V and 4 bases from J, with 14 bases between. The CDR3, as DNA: TGTGCCAGCACTCTGGCGGGGGTTTATAATTCACCCCTCCACTTT. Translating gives CASTLAGVYNSPLHF.

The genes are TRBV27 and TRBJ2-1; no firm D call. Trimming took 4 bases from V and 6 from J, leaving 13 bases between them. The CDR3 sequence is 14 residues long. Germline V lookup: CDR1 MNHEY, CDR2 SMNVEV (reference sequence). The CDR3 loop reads CASSSQDQPNEQFF. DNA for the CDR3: TGTGCCAGCAGTTCCCAGGACCAACCCAATGAGCAGTTCTTC.

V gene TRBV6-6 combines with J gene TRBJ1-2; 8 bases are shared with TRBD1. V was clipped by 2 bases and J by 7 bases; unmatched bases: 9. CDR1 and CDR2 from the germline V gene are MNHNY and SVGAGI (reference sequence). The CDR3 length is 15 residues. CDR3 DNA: TGTGCCAGCAGTTACCTGACCCGGACAGGGTCTGGCTACACCTTC. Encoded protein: CASSYLTRTGSGYTF.

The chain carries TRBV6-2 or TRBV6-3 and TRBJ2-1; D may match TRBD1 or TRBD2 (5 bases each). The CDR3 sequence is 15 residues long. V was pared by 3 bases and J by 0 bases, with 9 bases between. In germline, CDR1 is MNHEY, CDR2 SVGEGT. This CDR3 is CASSYRGVSYNEQFF. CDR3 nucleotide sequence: TGTGCCAGCAGTTATCGAGGGGTCTCCTACAATGAGCAGTTCTTC.

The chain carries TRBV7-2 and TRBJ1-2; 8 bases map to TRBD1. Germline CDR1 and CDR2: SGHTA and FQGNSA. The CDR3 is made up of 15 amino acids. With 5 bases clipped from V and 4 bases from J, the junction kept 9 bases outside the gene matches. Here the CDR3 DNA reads TGTGCCAGCAGCCCCGCCGGAGGGACAGGCTATGGCTACACCTTC. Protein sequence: CASSPAGGTGYGYTF.

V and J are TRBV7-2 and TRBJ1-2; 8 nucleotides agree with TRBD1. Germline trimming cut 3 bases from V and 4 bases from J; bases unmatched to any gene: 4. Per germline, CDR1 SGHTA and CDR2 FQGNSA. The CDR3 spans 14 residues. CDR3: CASSLTGDIYGYTF. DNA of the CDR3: TGTGCCAGCAGCTTGACAGGGGACATCTATGGCTACACCTTC. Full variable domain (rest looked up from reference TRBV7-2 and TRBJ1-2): GAGVSQSPSNKVTEKGKDVELRCDPISGHTALYWYRQSLGQGLEFLIYFQGNSAPDKSGLPSDRFSAERTGGSVSTLTIQRTQQEDSAVYLCASSLTGDIYGYTFGSGTRLTVV.

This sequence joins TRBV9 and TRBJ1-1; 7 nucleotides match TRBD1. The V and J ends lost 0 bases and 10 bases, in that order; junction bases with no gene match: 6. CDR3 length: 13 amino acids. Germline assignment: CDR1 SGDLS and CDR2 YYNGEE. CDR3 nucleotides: TGTGCCAGCAGCGTAGCTACAGGGGCCCCAGCTTTCTTT. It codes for CASSVATGAPAFF.

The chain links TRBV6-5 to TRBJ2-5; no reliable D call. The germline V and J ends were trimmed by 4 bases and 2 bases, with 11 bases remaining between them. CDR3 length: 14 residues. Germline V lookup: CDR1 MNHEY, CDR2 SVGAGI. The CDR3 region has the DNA TGTGCCAGCAGTTCTTCCGACATGCAAGAGACCCAGTACTTC. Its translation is CASSSSDMQETQYF.

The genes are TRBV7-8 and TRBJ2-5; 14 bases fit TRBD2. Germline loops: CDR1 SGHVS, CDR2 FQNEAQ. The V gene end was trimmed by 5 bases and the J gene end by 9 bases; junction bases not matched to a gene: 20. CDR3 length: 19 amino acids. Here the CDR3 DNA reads TGTGCCAGCAGCCGCTCCGGGACAGGGGTGACTAGCGGGAGGGGTGCCCAGTACTTC. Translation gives CASSRSGTGVTSGRGAQYF.

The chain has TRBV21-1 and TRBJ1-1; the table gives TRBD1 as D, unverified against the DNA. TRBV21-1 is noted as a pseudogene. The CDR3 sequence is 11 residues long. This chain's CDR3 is CARTPNTEAFF. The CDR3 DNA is TGTGCCAGGACACCTAACACTGAAGCTTTCTTT.

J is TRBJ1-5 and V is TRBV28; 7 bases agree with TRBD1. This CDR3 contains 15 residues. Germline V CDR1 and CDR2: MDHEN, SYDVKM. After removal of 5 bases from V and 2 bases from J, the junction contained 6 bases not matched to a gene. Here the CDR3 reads CASSETGRGNQPQHF. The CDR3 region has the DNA TGTGCCAGCAGTGAGACAGGGCGAGGCAATCAGCCCCAGCATTTT.

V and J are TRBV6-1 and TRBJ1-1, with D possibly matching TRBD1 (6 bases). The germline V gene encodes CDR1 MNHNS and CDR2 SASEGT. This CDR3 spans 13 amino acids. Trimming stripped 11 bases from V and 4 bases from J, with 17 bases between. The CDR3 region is CAGRGGWSTEAFF. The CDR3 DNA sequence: TGTGCCGGGAGGGGGGGATGGAGCACTGAAGCTTTCTTT.